This T cell receptor beta chain came from a study of shared clonotypes between healthy human individuals. CDR1 and CDR2 (germline): ENHRY, SYGVKD. The V gene lost 3 bases and the J gene lost 4 bases, with 6 bases spanning the gap. The CDR3 totals 12 residues. Assay: immunoSEQ multiplex PCR; the TCRdb copy retains only in-frame clones and omits some. Among about 2.1 million clones listed, just over 90% were seen once. Terminally differentiated effector memory CD45RA+ cells were left out of the naive CD8 fraction, which was CD45RO-negative and positively selected for CCR7. This clone was counted between two and nine times.

Sequenced: naive CD8+ T cells from PBMCs. The clonotype comes from a man in his late teens or twenties in good health. Some clones in this sample may be carry-over from other donors' samples. The chain carries TRBV10-3 and TRBJ1-2; a weak D match, TRBD1 (5 bases). The CDR3 loop is CAISDRAYGYTF. As DNA, the CDR3 is TGTGCCATCAGTGACAGGGCCTATGGCTACACCTTC.